This record covers a single T cell receptor (beta chain). This sample is drawn from a study of beta chain features in type 1 diabetes. Looked up from germline, CDR1 is MNHNS and CDR2 is SASEGT. The V gene lost 6 bases and the J gene lost 7 bases, with 16 bases spanning the gap. CDR3 size: 13 residues. Expressed TCRB transcripts were sequenced because the isolated RNA had all been reverse transcribed beforehand. Assay used: immunoSEQ multiplex PCR; TCRdb lists only in-frame clones, some missing. The table lists around 250,000 clones, 27% of them singletons. The source material was central memory CD4+ T cells from blood. The TCR originated in a man under 40 in good health. The rearrangement uses TRBV6-1 and TRBJ2-7; D possibly corresponds to TRBD2 (6 bases). The CDR3 bases are TGTGCCAGCAGGAGGGACTTCTCGGGGGAGCAGTACTTC. Translated: CASRRDFSGEQYF.